Sequencing of this T cell receptor beta chain was carried out in a study of cytomegalovirus exposure and HLA in healthy donors. Germline values: CDR1 MNHEY, CDR2 SVGAGI. Trimming removed 2 bases at V and 4 bases at J, with 8 bases between. The CDR3 loop spans 13 amino acids. This PCR relied on a set of 60 Vbeta primers and 13 Jbeta primers. Assay: immunoSEQ multiplex PCR; the TCRdb copy retains only in-frame clones and omits some. In the table there are some 150,000 clones, roughly four fifths of which are singletons. V usage is TRBV6-5 and J usage is TRBJ2-5; perhaps TRBD2 as D (5 bases). The receptor's source is a woman younger than 30 in good health and CMV-seropositive. Sample: PBMCs. DNA for the CDR3: TGTGCCAGCAGTTACGAGGGTAGAGAGACCCAGTACTTC. This translates into CASSYEGRETQYF.